Shown below are 22 T cell receptor beta chains from a single sample sequenced in a study of T cell responses to AZD1222 COVID-19 vaccine. Produced via immunoSEQ multiplex PCR; TCRdb's table is partial and in-frame only. This sample yields 95,000 to 150,000 clones, of which roughly 90% are seen a single time; approximately 10% belongs to the top ten. The sample here was peripheral blood, taken on day 0 of AZD1222 vaccination. These receptor sequences come from an adult in good health.

The chain recombines TRBV10-3 with TRBJ2-5; TRBD2 might be the D (7 bases). Germline V gene lookup returns CDR1 ENHRY and CDR2 SYGVKD. Trimming removed 10 bases from V and 5 bases from J, with 23 bases in between. The CDR3 consists of 15 residues. CDR3 nucleotides: TGTGCCACCGAGCGGGGCGGGGGCCCAGCGGAGACCCAGTACTTC. This sequence encodes CATERGGGPAETQYF.

V is TRBV15 and J is TRBJ1-4, with D unclear. CDR3 length: 17 residues. Germline CDR1 LNHNV, CDR2 YYDKDF (reference sequence). Trimming took off 0 bases at V and 0 bases at J, with 11 bases between the two ends. CDR3 protein: CATSRDKGSATNEKLFF. As DNA, the CDR3 is TGTGCCACCAGCAGAGATAAGGGATCTGCAACTAATGAAAAACTGTTTTTT.

This sequence joins TRBV29-1 and TRBJ2-3, with 8 bases lining up with TRBD2. The germline V gene encodes CDR1 SQVTM and CDR2 ANQGSEA. With V trimmed by 6 bases and J by 3 bases, 8 bases remained unmatched. This CDR3 region has 14 residues. The CDR3 DNA reads as TGCAGCGTACGAGATGGCGGGGGGACAGATACGCAGTATTTT. Its translation is CSVRDGGGTDTQYF.

The chain joins TRBV5-1 to TRBJ1-1; no clear D gene. The CDR3 runs to 11 residues. Germline lookup yields CDR1 SGHRS and CDR2 YFSETQ. The V end was cut by 7 bases, the J end by 11 bases, with 15 bases between. CDR3 coding DNA: TGCGCCAGCTCGGGAATTGGAGATGCTTTCTTT. The encoded protein is CASSGIGDAFF.

The chain employs TRBV7-9 and TRBJ2-7, with D hard to call. Germline CDR1 SEHNR, CDR2 FQNEAQ (reference sequence). The CDR3 consists of 15 residues. The ends were cut back, 6 bases at V and 1 base at J, with 16 bases in the middle. CDR3 sequence: CASRPSSLGSYEQYF. CDR3 DNA sequence: TGTGCCAGCAGACCCTCATCCTTGGGATCCTACGAGCAGTACTTC.

Note on this clone: Additional DNA sequences in this sample encode the identical CDR3. J is TRBJ2-7 and V is TRBV28; no definite D call. This CDR3 spans 11 amino acids. The germline V gene has CDR1 MDHEN and CDR2 SYDVKM. The V end was cut by 2 bases, the J end by 4 bases, with 3 bases between. CDR3 nucleotide sequence: TGTGCCAGCAGTTTAGGGTACGAGCAGTACTTC. Protein: CASSLGYEQYF.

The chain carries TRBV24-1 and TRBJ2-1; D remains unclear. V was pared by 5 bases and J by 3 bases, with 19 bases between. CDR3 length equals 17 residues. The V gene's germline CDR1 is KGHDR and CDR2 SFDVKD. The CDR3 DNA sequence: TGTGCCACCAGTGTTCGCCCAAGCCCCCCCTACTACAATGAGCAGTTCTTC. Its translation: CATSVRPSPPYYNEQFF.

The gene calls are TRBV3-1 (or the pseudogene TRBV3-2) and TRBJ2-1, with D hard to call. The CDR3 sequence is 16 residues long. CDR1 and CDR2 (germline): LGHDT, YNNKEL (reference sequence). The V gene lost 4 bases and the J gene lost 0 bases, with 13 bases spanning the gap. CDR3 loop: CASSRETRSSYNEQFF. In nucleotides, the CDR3 is TGTGCCAGCAGCCGGGAAACGAGGAGCTCCTACAATGAGCAGTTCTTC.

This chain joins TRBV7-2 and TRBJ2-5; maybe TRBD2 (6 bases). The CDR3 consists of 19 residues. Trimming took 7 bases from V and 3 from J, leaving 30 bases between them. From germline, CDR1 is SGHTA and CDR2 FQGNSA. The CDR3 loop reads CASNQPPGETIRGEETQYF. The CDR3, as DNA: TGTGCCAGCAACCAGCCACCGGGGGAAACCATACGTGGAGAAGAGACCCAGTACTTC.

The chain links TRBV5-1 to TRBJ2-5; D possibly corresponds to TRBD1 (6 bases). Trimming removed 0 bases at V and 5 bases at J, with 14 bases between. The V gene's germline CDR1 is SGHRS and CDR2 YFSETQ. The CDR3 length is 15 residues. In nucleotides, the CDR3 is TGCGCCAGCAGCTTGGTCTGGGGGCCGGAGGAGACCCAGTACTTC. Protein product: CASSLVWGPEETQYF.

The genes are TRBV15 and TRBJ2-7, with 7 bases identical to TRBD1. Germline loops: CDR1 LNHNV, CDR2 YYDKDF (reference sequence). J gave up 3 bases and V 4 bases, and 6 bases lay outside the gene matches. CDR3 length equals 14 residues. The CDR3 is CATSKRDRLYEQYF. The CDR3 nucleotides are TGTGCCACCAGCAAACGGGACAGACTCTACGAGCAGTACTTC. Variable domain in full (rest from reference TRBV15 and TRBJ2-7): DAMVIQNPRYQVTQFGKPVTLSCSQTLNHNVMYWYQQKSSQAPKLLFHYYDKDFNNEADTPDNFQSRRPNTSFCFLDIRSPGLGDTAMYLCATSKRDRLYEQYFGPGTRLTVT.

The V and J genes are TRBV4-1 and TRBJ2-7, with unresolved D. CDR1 MGHRA and CDR2 YSYEKL come from the germline V gene. The CDR3 length is 13 residues. Trimming took off 3 bases at V and 3 bases at J, with 9 bases between the two ends. CDR3 DNA sequence: TGCGCCAGCAGCCATTCGTCCCGCTACGAGCAGTACTTC. This codes for CASSHSSRYEQYF.

This chain joins TRBV19 and TRBJ2-3; D unclear. V was trimmed by 5 bases and J by 6 bases, leaving 12 bases between them. Germline V CDR1 and CDR2: LNHDA, SQIVND (reference sequence). The CDR3 has 13 residues. CDR3 sequence reads: CASSPTLRDTQYF. The CDR3, as DNA: TGTGCCAGTAGTCCCACACTAAGGGATACGCAGTATTTT.

V gene TRBV19 combines with J gene TRBJ1-3, with D hard to call. Per germline, CDR1 LNHDA and CDR2 SQIVND (reference sequence). The CDR3 consists of 14 residues. V was clipped by 9 bases and J by 2 bases, with 14 bases between them. CDR3 coding DNA: TGTGCCAGCAGTGACCGGACGACTGGAAACACCATATATTTT. It is translated as CASSDRTTGNTIYF.

The gene calls are TRBV6-5 and TRBJ2-7, with D possibly being TRBD1 (6 bases). Germline-derived CDR1 and CDR2 are MNHEY and SVGAGI. The CDR3 totals 14 residues. V lost 7 bases and J 0 bases, leaving 13 bases between the germline ends. CDR3 bases: TGTGCCAGCACCCGGACAGTAAGCTCCTACGAGCAGTACTTC. This sequence encodes CASTRTVSSYEQYF.

The chain recombines TRBV28 with TRBJ2-7; TRBD2 matches 7 bases. CDR3 size: 15 residues. CDR1 and CDR2 from the germline V gene are MDHEN and SYDVKM. V trimming: 4 bases; J trimming: 1 base; junction bases outside the gene matches: 7. DNA for the CDR3: TGTGCCAGCAGTTCTTTGGCTAGCGGTTCCTACGAGCAGTACTTC. Protein sequence: CASSSLASGSYEQYF.

The genes are TRBV7-9 and TRBJ2-7, with 9 bases lining up with TRBD1. The CDR3 is made up of 15 amino acids. Germline V CDR1 and CDR2: SEHNR, FQNEAQ (reference sequence). V shed 6 bases, J shed 0 bases, and the junction held 6 bases outside the gene matches. CDR3 DNA sequence: TGTGCCAGCAGATCGGGGACAGGGAGCTCCTACGAGCAGTACTTC. As protein: CASRSGTGSSYEQYF.

This clone was observed once. The chain joins TRBV27 to TRBJ2-3; 8 bases are shared with TRBD2. In germline, CDR1 is MNHEY, CDR2 SMNVEV (reference sequence). The CDR3 runs to 16 residues. The trim removed 5 bases at V and 5 bases at J, leaving 12 bases unmatched. CDR3 coding DNA: TGTGCCAGCAGTCCGCATAGCGGGGAAGAGGTAGATACGCAGTATTTT. This encodes CASSPHSGEEVDTQYF.

The chain combines TRBV5-3 with TRBJ1-1, with unresolved D. TRBV5-3 has ORF status, its function being uncertain. The ends were cut back, 0 bases at V and 5 bases at J, with 20 bases in the middle. This CDR3 spans 17 amino acids. CDR3 loop: CARSLGLPLKLWTEAFF. The CDR3 region has the DNA TGTGCCAGAAGCTTGGGACTCCCGCTGAAGTTATGGACTGAAGCTTTCTTT.

The V call is TRBV19, the J call TRBJ1-2; D call uncertain. The germline V and J ends were trimmed by 5 bases and 4 bases, with 11 bases remaining between them. The CDR3 is made up of 13 amino acids. CDR1 is LNHDA and CDR2 is SQIVND in the germline V gene (reference sequence). The CDR3 nucleotides are TGTGCCAGTAGTCCGGGCCAAGGCTATGGCTACACCTTC. Translating gives CASSPGQGYGYTF.

The rearrangement joins TRBV7-3 to TRBJ1-6, with D maybe TRBD1 (5 bases). Germline CDR1 reads SGHTA; CDR2 reads FQGTGA. The CDR3 has 15 amino acids. V lost 0 bases and J lost 5, with 8 bases in between. The CDR3 loop reads CASSLTGTNNSPLHF. CDR3 sequence (DNA): TGTGCCAGCAGCTTAACCGGGACCAATAATTCACCCCTCCACTTT.

The chain recombines TRBV28 with TRBJ2-3; D unclear. The CDR3 has 15 residues. Germline assignment: CDR1 MDHEN and CDR2 SYDVKM. Trimming cost V 3 bases and J 1 base, with 11 bases left between them. Here the CDR3 DNA reads TGTGCCAGCAGTTTTATGGGTTGGGGCACAGATACGCAGTATTTT. As protein: CASSFMGWGTDTQYF.